Below, 15 T cell receptor beta chains from the same sample are listed, as sequenced in a study of T cell changes during pregnancy in multiple sclerosis. Generated by immunoSEQ multiplex PCR, the TCRdb table keeps only in-frame clones and is missing some. The sample comprises approximately 94,000 clones, 80% to 95% of which are singletons, and just under 2% rests with the top ten. The specimen comprised peripheral blood, sampled after pregnancy. The origin of the receptors is a female donor with multiple sclerosis, enrolled in a pregnancy study.

The rearrangement links TRBV19 to TRBJ1-2, with D unclear. The CDR3 is made up of 11 amino acids. The germline gives CDR1 LNHDA, CDR2 SQIVND (reference sequence). V was shortened by 6 bases and J by 8 bases, with 10 bases between the two germline ends. The CDR3 DNA sequence: TGTGCCAGTAGCCCTGGCATCGGCTACACCTTC. Translated: CASSPGIGYTF.

This sequence joins TRBV27 and TRBJ1-2; D unresolved. The CDR3 runs 14 residues. The germline V gene encodes CDR1 MNHEY and CDR2 SMNVEV (reference sequence). V dropped 5 bases and J dropped 5 bases, with 15 bases sitting between them. The CDR3 region has the DNA TGTGCCAGCAGTCCTGCGGGCGATCGATATGGCTACACCTTC. Translating it yields CASSPAGDRYGYTF.

The rearrangement uses TRBV5-1 and TRBJ1-4; D might be TRBD1 (5 bases). Trimming shortened V by 0 bases and J by 2 bases, and 8 bases separated the two germline ends. Germline V lookup: CDR1 SGHRS, CDR2 YFSETQ. The CDR3 length is 15 residues. CDR3 nucleotide sequence: TGCGCCAGCAGCTTGGTGGGGCGTACTAATGAAAAACTGTTTTTT. Translated, it gives CASSLVGRTNEKLFF.

The J gene is TRBJ2-1, the V gene TRBV4-2; 9 bases line up with TRBD2. V shed 0 bases, J shed 4 bases, and the junction held 10 bases outside the gene matches. The CDR3 length is 18 residues. From germline, CDR1 is LGHNA and CDR2 YNFKEQ. Here the CDR3 reads CASSQEGATSGWYNEQFF. In DNA, the CDR3 is TGTGCCAGCAGCCAAGAGGGGGCAACTAGCGGGTGGTACAATGAGCAGTTCTTC.

The genes are TRBV29-1 and TRBJ2-6; the D gene is possibly TRBD2 (7 bases). CDR3 size: 15 residues. Germline CDR1 reads SQVTM; CDR2 reads ANQGSEA. The germline V and J ends were trimmed by 7 bases and 2 bases, with 15 bases remaining between them. The CDR3 DNA follows: TGCAGCGCCGGGGAGGGGGGAACTGGGGCCAACGTCCTGACTTTC. Translation gives CSAGEGGTGANVLTF.

The chain couples TRBV6-1 to TRBJ2-1; TRBD2 aligns across 8 bases. Trimming removed 8 bases from V and 4 bases from J; junction bases left unmatched: 7. The germline V gene has CDR1 MNHNS and CDR2 SASEGT. The CDR3 has 14 amino acids. The CDR3 DNA reads TGTGCCAGCTCTCGCGGGGGGAAGTACAATGAGCAGTTCTTC. Translation gives CASSRGGKYNEQFF.

This chain uses TRBV14 with TRBJ2-1, with 10 bases that match TRBD2. V shed 0 bases, J shed 6 bases, and the junction held 2 bases outside the gene matches. The V gene's germline CDR1 is SGHDN and CDR2 FVKESK. The CDR3 runs to 15 residues. CDR3 coding DNA: TGTGCCAGCAGCCAAGATCGACTAGCGGGCAATGAGCAGTTCTTC. This gives the protein CASSQDRLAGNEQFF. Full variable domain (missing parts from reference TRBV14 and TRBJ2-1): EAGVTQFPSHSVIEKGQTVTLRCDPISGHDNLYWYRRVMGKEIKFLLHFVKESKQDESGMPNNRFLAERTGGTYSTLKVQPAELEDSGVYFCASSQDRLAGNEQFFGPGTRLTVL.

The chain combines TRBV7-8 with TRBJ2-7; 11 bases are shared with TRBD2. The CDR3 runs to 16 residues. The V segment lost 5 bases and the J segment 3 bases; nucleotides outside the gene matches: 9. CDR1 and CDR2 from the germline V gene are SGHVS and FQNEAQ. The chain's CDR3 is CASSPPSSGGRYEQYF. In DNA form, the CDR3 reads TGTGCCAGCAGCCCCCCCTCTAGCGGGGGGCGCTACGAGCAGTACTTC.

This clone came up once. The chain uses TRBV7-2 and TRBJ1-4; 7 bases line up with TRBD1. V was pared by 6 bases and J by 7 bases, with 11 bases of the junction left unmatched. The CDR3 extends over 15 amino acids. Germline V gene lookup returns CDR1 SGHTA and CDR2 FQGNSA. The chain's CDR3 is CASSPSGTVGEKLFF. CDR3 sequence (DNA): TGTGCCAGCAGTCCCTCCGGGACAGTGGGTGAAAAACTGTTTTTT.

This chain connects TRBV5-1 to TRBJ2-5, with 9 bases lining up with TRBD2. Germline V gene lookup returns CDR1 SGHRS and CDR2 YFSETQ. The CDR3 runs to 14 residues. The junction had 5 bases not matched to a gene; V was cut back by 4 bases and J by 4 bases. CDR3: CASSATSGPETQYF. CDR3 bases: TGCGCCAGCAGCGCGACTAGCGGACCAGAGACCCAGTACTTC.

This chain connects TRBV5-6 to TRBJ2-7; the match to TRBD1 covers 10 bases. The CDR3 consists of 15 residues. The J segment lost 5 bases and the V segment lost 2 bases, leaving 7 bases of the junction unmatched. CDR1 and CDR2 from the germline V gene are SGHDT and YYEEEE. CDR3 coding DNA: TGTGCCAGCAGCTTTCTGACAGGGGGCTACAACGAGCAGTACTTC. Protein: CASSFLTGGYNEQYF.

The chain recombines TRBV5-5 with TRBJ1-2; D is ambiguous. Trimming took 1 base from V and 0 from J, leaving 10 bases between them. The CDR3 has 15 residues. Germline V gives CDR1 SGHKS, CDR2 YYEKEE (reference sequence). The CDR3 loop reads CASSLSPGTNYGYTF. The CDR3 nucleotides read TGTGCCAGCAGCTTGTCTCCCGGTACTAACTATGGCTACACCTTC.

The chain uses TRBV11-3 and TRBJ1-1; no definite D call. CDR3 length: 11 amino acids. The V end lost 5 bases, the J end lost 5 bases, and 6 bases lay between the germline ends. Germline values: CDR1 SGHNT, CDR2 YENEEA. CDR3 DNA sequence: TGTGCCAGCAGCGAACAGACTGAAGCTTTCTTT. Amino acid sequence: CASSEQTEAFF.

The chain combines TRBV29-1 with TRBJ2-3, with 9 bases that match TRBD1. Germline loops: CDR1 SQVTM, CDR2 ANQGSEA. The length of the CDR3 is 14 residues. The junction had 4 bases not matched to a gene; V was cut back by 5 bases and J by 1 base. CDR3 in DNA: TGCAGCGTTCGAACAGGGGGCGGCACAGATACGCAGTATTTT. Its translation: CSVRTGGGTDTQYF.

This sequence joins TRBV6-1 and TRBJ1-2; no reliable D call. Germline assignment: CDR1 MNHNS and CDR2 SASEGT. This CDR3 region has 14 residues. The V end lost 0 bases, the J end lost 8 bases, and 13 bases lay between the germline ends. CDR3 in DNA: TGTGCCAGCAGTGAAGCGGTCGAGCGGGTCGGCTACACCTTC. Its translation is CASSEAVERVGYTF.